The 15 T cell receptor beta chains given below trace back to one sample, sequenced in a study of CD8 T cells in Susac syndrome. Reverse transcription of roughly 0.45 to 1 ug RNA was performed with random hexamers. TCRdb re-called the immunoSEQ multiplex PCR reads through MiXCR, storing one row per CDR3 protein. The sample includes fewer than 140,000 distinct CDR3 sequences, approximately 95% of them seen just once. The sequencing sample was made of CD8+ T cells from PBMCs. The receptors shown here come from a human donor with Susac syndrome.

V is TRBV5-1 and J is TRBJ2-5; 8 bases line up with TRBD1. The CDR3 totals 16 residues. The trim removed 4 bases at V and 0 bases at J, leaving 8 bases unmatched. CDR1 SGHRS and CDR2 YFSETQ come from the germline V gene. CDR3 in DNA: TGCGCCAGCAGCATTTTCATGACAGGGGACCAAGAGACCCAGTACTTC. This gives the protein CASSIFMTGDQETQYF.

V and J are TRBV5-5 and TRBJ2-7; D not resolved. Looked up from germline, CDR1 is SGHKS and CDR2 is YYEKEE (reference sequence). V was pared by 0 bases and J by 4 bases, with 8 bases between. The CDR3 has 13 amino acids. CDR3 amino acids: CASSLADGYEQYF. CDR3 sequence (DNA): TGTGCCAGCAGCTTGGCGGATGGGTACGAGCAGTACTTC.

The chain links TRBV21-1 to TRBJ2-2; TRBD1 reflects the table's D call only, with no check against the DNA. TRBV21-1 is described as a pseudogene. This CDR3 region has 13 residues. The CDR3 DNA reads TGTGCCAGGCAACAGGGGTCGGCCGGGGAGCTGTTTTTT. Its protein product is CARQQGSAGELFF.

The rearrangement joins TRBV7-6 to TRBJ1-2; 8 nucleotides match TRBD1. V was pared by 5 bases and J by 6 bases, with 8 bases of the junction left unmatched. From germline, CDR1 is SGHVS and CDR2 FNYEAQ. The CDR3 has 14 amino acids. The CDR3: CASSPRTGKDGYTF. DNA of the CDR3: TGTGCCAGCAGCCCGCGGACAGGGAAGGATGGCTACACCTTC.

The gene calls are TRBV19 and TRBJ1-6, with D possibly matching TRBD1 (5 bases). Germline CDR1 is LNHDA and CDR2 is SQIVND (reference sequence). This CDR3 comprises 15 residues. Trimming cost V 5 bases and J 8 bases, with 16 bases left between them. The CDR3 nucleotides read TGTGCCAGTAGTCCCCGGAGGGGTGGTGATTCACCCCTCCACTTT. It codes for CASSPRRGGDSPLHF.

The chain joins TRBV20-1 to TRBJ2-4; D unresolved. V was pared by 3 bases and J by 3 bases, with 9 bases between. Germline V CDR1 and CDR2: DFQATT, SNEGSKA (reference sequence). The CDR3 consists of 13 residues. The CDR3 loop is CSARSPNKNIQYF. The DNA for the CDR3 is TGCAGTGCTAGGTCGCCAAACAAAAACATTCAGTACTTC.

The chain couples TRBV3-1 to TRBJ1-2; the match to TRBD1 covers 7 bases. V lost 1 base to trimming and J lost 2 bases; unmatched junction nucleotides: 7. The germline V gene has CDR1 LGHDT and CDR2 YNNKEL (reference sequence). The CDR3 loop spans 16 amino acids. CDR3 residues: CASSQAQGSGNYGYTF. Written as DNA, the CDR3 is TGTGCCAGCAGCCAAGCACAGGGGTCCGGGAACTATGGCTACACCTTC.

The genes are TRBV5-6 and TRBJ1-2; unclear D gene. This CDR3 comprises 12 residues. V lost 5 bases to trimming and J lost 5 bases, with 10 bases between them. Per germline, CDR1 SGHDT and CDR2 YYEEEE. CDR3 region: CASRQSVYGYTF. The CDR3 DNA reads as TGTGCCAGCAGACAGTCAGTATATGGCTACACCTTC.

CDR3 DNA: TGTGCCAGCAGTTACGGCCAGGGCGCTGAAGCTTTCTTT. This codes for CASSYGQGAEAFF. The chain has TRBV6-5 and TRBJ1-1; a weak D match, TRBD1 (5 bases). Germline values: CDR1 MNHEY, CDR2 SVGAGI. Trimming left V 2 bases short and J 6 bases short, with 10 bases between. The CDR3 runs 13 residues.

This clonotype was counted once. The chain has TRBV4-3 and TRBJ2-7; maybe TRBD2 (6 bases). Trimming took off 0 bases at V and 5 bases at J, with 20 bases between the two ends. Looked up from germline, CDR1 is LGHNA and CDR2 is YSLEER. CDR3 length: 17 amino acids. The DNA of the CDR3 is TGCGCCAGCAGCCAAGATATGGGGAGGACCATCAGGGACGAGCAGTACTTC. Protein: CASSQDMGRTIRDEQYF.

The V gene is TRBV9, the J gene TRBJ2-1, with 9 bases matching TRBD1. Trimming took 0 bases from V and 3 from J; bases not matched to a gene: 1. The CDR3 spans 15 residues. Germline loops: CDR1 SGDLS, CDR2 YYNGEE. The CDR3 here is CASSVGTGVYNEQFF. CDR3 in DNA: TGTGCCAGCAGCGTAGGGACAGGGGTCTACAATGAGCAGTTCTTC.

The chain employs TRBV7-3 and TRBJ2-1; 7 nucleotides agree with TRBD1. The CDR3 is 16 residues long. With V trimmed by 5 bases and J by 4 bases, 11 bases remained unmatched. The germline V gene has CDR1 SGHTA and CDR2 FQGTGA. DNA of the CDR3: TGTGCCAGCAGCCCCAGGCCTCGGGACAGATACAATGAGCAGTTCTTC. It encodes CASSPRPRDRYNEQFF.

The sample holds one count of this clonotype. The V call is TRBV7-9, the J call TRBJ2-3; 7 nucleotides line up with TRBD2. The germline V gene encodes CDR1 SEHNR and CDR2 FQNEAQ (reference sequence). The CDR3 runs to 16 residues. J gave up 0 bases and V 3 bases, and 6 bases lay outside the gene matches. CDR3 sequence (DNA): TGTGCCAGCAGCTTGAAGACTAGCACTAGCACAGATACGCAGTATTTT. Translated, it gives CASSLKTSTSTDTQYF.

This sequence joins TRBV12-5 and TRBJ2-2; TRBD2 is a possible D gene (5 bases). The V gene's germline CDR1 is LGHNT and CDR2 FRNRAP. CDR3 length: 11 amino acids. Deletions cut 6 bases from V and 8 bases from J, with 7 bases between. CDR3 nucleotide sequence: TGTGCTAGTGGGGAGGCGGGGGAGCTGTTTTTT. Its protein product is CASGEAGELFF.

The chain carries TRBV7-3 and TRBJ2-3; 9 nucleotides align to TRBD2. CDR1 is SGHTA, CDR2 FQGTGA, per germline. The CDR3 consists of 16 residues. The junction had 4 bases not matched to a gene; V was cut back by 3 bases and J by 0 bases. The CDR3 nucleotides are TGTGCCAGCAGCTTCTTAGCGGGGGCTAGCACAGATACGCAGTATTTT. It translates to CASSFLAGASTDTQYF.